This T cell receptor (beta chain) was profiled in a study of shared clonotypes between healthy human individuals. It was roughly 200 ng DNA, 25,000 to 35,000 T cell genomes, that sorted-subset replicate PCRs used. Produced via immunoSEQ multiplex PCR; TCRdb's table is partial and in-frame only. Among over 850,000 clones listed, around three quarters were seen once. CDR3 size: 17 residues. J gave up 5 bases and V 5 bases, and 15 bases lay outside the gene matches. Germline V lookup: CDR1 MNHEY, CDR2 SMNVEV (reference sequence). The TCR sequence derives from a man between 18 and 29 years old in good health. Some clones in this sample may be carry-over from other donors' samples. The chain uses TRBV27 and TRBJ1-2; 9 positions agree with TRBD1. Sequenced material: memory CD4+ T cells from PBMCs. The subset here: CD45RA-negative fraction. The CDR3 DNA is TGTGCCAGCAGTCTGATACAGGGGGCTCGCGGTGTTTATGGCTACACCTTC. Protein sequence: CASSLIQGARGVYGYTF.